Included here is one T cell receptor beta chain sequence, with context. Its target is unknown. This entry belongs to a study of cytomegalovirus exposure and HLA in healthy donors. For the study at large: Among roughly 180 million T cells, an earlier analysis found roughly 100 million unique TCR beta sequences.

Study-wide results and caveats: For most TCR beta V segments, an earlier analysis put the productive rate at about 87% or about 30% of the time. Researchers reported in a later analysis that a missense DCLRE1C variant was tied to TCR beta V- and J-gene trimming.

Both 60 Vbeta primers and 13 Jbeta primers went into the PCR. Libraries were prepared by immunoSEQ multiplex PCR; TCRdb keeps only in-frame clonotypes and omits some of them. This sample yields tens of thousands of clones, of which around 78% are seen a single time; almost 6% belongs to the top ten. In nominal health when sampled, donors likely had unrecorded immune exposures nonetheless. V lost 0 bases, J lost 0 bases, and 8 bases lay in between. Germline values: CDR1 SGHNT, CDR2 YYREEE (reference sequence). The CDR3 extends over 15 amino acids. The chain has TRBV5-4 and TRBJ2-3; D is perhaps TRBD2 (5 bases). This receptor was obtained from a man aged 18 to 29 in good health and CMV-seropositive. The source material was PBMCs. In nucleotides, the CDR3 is TGTGCCAGCAGCTTGGCCGGCGGGAGCACAGATACGCAGTATTTT. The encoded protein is CASSLAGGSTDTQYF.